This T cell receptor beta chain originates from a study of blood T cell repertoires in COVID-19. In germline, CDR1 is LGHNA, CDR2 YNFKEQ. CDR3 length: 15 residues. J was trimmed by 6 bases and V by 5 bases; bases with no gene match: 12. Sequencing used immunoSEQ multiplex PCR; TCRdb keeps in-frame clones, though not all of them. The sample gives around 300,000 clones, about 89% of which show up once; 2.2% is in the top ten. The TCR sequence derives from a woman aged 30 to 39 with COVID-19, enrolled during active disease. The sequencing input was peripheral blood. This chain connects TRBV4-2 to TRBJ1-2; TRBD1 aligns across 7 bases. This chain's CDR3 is CASSFQTGEVDGYTF. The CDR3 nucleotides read TGTGCCAGCAGCTTCCAAACAGGGGAAGTAGATGGCTACACCTTC.